One and the same sample provided the 4 T cell receptor beta chains below, sequenced in a study of shared clonotypes between healthy human individuals. Produced via immunoSEQ multiplex PCR; TCRdb's table is partial and in-frame only. The profile shows approximately 1.9 million clones, about 93% of them singletons. Naivety among CD8 cells was defined by CD45RO negativity and positive CCR7 selection, thereby excluding terminally differentiated effector memory CD45RA+ cells. Sequences were obtained from naive CD8+ T cells from PBMCs. The receptors come from a man aged 18 to 30 in good health. Some clones in this sample may be carry-over from other donors' samples.

J is TRBJ2-3 and V is TRBV7-8; 12 bases agree with TRBD2. J gave up 2 bases and V 7 bases, and 7 bases lay outside the gene matches. Looked up from germline, CDR1 is SGHVS and CDR2 is FQNEAQ. This CDR3 has 16 residues. This chain's CDR3 is CASNPRLAGVTDTQYF. CDR3 sequence (DNA): TGTGCCAGCAACCCCAGACTAGCGGGAGTCACAGATACGCAGTATTTT.

The chain couples TRBV5-1 to TRBJ2-7; D ambiguous. Germline lookup yields CDR1 SGHRS and CDR2 YFSETQ. The CDR3 extends over 15 amino acids. V lost 8 bases to trimming and J lost 6 bases, with 24 bases between them. The CDR3 DNA reads TGCGCCAGTATCGACACGGTGGGGTCCGCCGGCGAGCAGTACTTC. This codes for CASIDTVGSAGEQYF.

The genes are TRBV21-1 and TRBJ1-4; the tabulated D call, TRBD1, remains unverified against the DNA. TRBV21-1 constitutes a pseudogene. The CDR3 consists of 18 residues. The CDR3 DNA follows: TGTGCCAGCTTATCGTCCCGGGACAGGGGCCACCTGATAGAAAAACTGTTTTTT. It translates to CASLSSRDRGHLIEKLFF.

The rearrangement links TRBV7-9 to TRBJ2-1; the D gene is possibly TRBD2 (6 bases). The germline gives CDR1 SEHNR, CDR2 FQNEAQ (reference sequence). V shed 5 bases and J shed 7 bases, with 18 bases lying between them. The CDR3 extends over 15 amino acids. CDR3 in amino acids: CASSPVLASKNEQFF. The CDR3 DNA sequence: TGTGCCAGCAGCCCTGTGCTAGCGAGTAAGAATGAGCAGTTCTTC. The variable domain in full, with the rest retrieved from reference TRBV7-9 and TRBJ2-1, is DTGVSQNPRHKITKRGQNVTFRCDPISEHNRLYWYRQTLGQGPEFLTYFQNEAQLEKSRLLSDRFSAERPKGSFSTLEIQRTEQGDSAMYLCASSPVLASKNEQFFGPGTRLTVL.